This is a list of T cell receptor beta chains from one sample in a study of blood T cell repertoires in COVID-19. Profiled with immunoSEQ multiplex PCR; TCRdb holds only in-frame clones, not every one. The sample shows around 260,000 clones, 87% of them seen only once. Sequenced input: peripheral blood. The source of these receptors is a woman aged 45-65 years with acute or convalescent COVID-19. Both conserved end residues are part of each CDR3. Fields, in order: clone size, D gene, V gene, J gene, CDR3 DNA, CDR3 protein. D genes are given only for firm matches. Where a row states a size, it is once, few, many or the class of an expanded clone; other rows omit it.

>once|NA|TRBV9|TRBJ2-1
TGTGCCAGCAGCGTAGAACATCTCTCCAATGAGCAGTTCTTC
CASSVEHLSNEQFF
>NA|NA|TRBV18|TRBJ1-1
TGTGCCAGCTCGGTAGGGGTGAACACTGAAGCTTTCTTT
CASSVGVNTEAFF
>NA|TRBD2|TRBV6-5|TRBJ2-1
TGTGCCAGCAGGATAGCGGGATCAACCTACAATGAGCAGTTCTTC
CASRIAGSTYNEQFF
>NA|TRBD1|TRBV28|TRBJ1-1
TGTGCCAGCAGAGCTCGTGACAGGGGATATACTGAAGCTTTCTTT
CASRARDRGYTEAFF
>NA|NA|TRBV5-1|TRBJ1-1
TGCGCCAGCAATTCTAGGGGTACTGAAGCTTTCTTT
CASNSRGTEAFF
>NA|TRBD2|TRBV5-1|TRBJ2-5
TGCGCCAGCAGCTACTTAGCGGGAGAAGAGACCCAGTACTTC
CASSYLAGEETQYF
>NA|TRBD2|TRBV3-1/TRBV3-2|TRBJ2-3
TGTGCCAGCAGCCGAACCCCTAGCGGGTCTAGCACAGATACGCAGTATTTT
CASSRTPSGSSTDTQYF
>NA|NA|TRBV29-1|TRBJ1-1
TGCAGCGTTGGCCTTCCGGGTAACACTGAAGCTTTCTTT
CSVGLPGNTEAFF
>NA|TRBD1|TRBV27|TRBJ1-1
TGTGCCAGCAGTCCGGGGACAGCCATGAACACTGAAGCTTTCTTT
CASSPGTAMNTEAFF
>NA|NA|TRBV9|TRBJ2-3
TGTGCCAGCAGCGTAGGCCTAGCCGATGGCACAGATACGCAGTATTTT
CASSVGLADGTDTQYF
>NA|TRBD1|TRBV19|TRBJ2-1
TGTGCCAGTAGTATAGAGACAGGGGCAAACAATGAGCAGTTCTTC
CASSIETGANNEQFF
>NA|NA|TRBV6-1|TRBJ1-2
TGTGCCAGCAGTGAGCAGGGAGGGGCTAACTATGGCTACACCTTC
CASSEQGGANYGYTF
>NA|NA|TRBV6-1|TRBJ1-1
TGTGCCAGCTCCCAAGGGGGTGGCACTGAAGCTTTCTTT
CASSQGGGTEAFF
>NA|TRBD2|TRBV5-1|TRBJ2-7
TGCGCCAGCAGCTTGGGTCAGGGACTATCCTACGAGCAGTACTTC
CASSLGQGLSYEQYF
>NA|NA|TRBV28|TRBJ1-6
TGTGCCAGCAGTTTGAGGGTGGTCTATAATTCACCCCTCCACTTT
CASSLRVVYNSPLHF
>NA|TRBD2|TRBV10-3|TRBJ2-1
TGTGCCATCAGTGGACTAGCGGGAGATTGGGGCAATGAGCAGTTCTTC
CAISGLAGDWGNEQFF
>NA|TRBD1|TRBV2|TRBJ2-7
TGTGCCAGCAGTGCCGGACAGGGAACCTACGAGCAGTACTTC
CASSAGQGTYEQYF
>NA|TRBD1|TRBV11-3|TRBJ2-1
TGTGCCAGCAGCTCCGGACAGGGGGTCTACAATGAGCAGTTCTTC
CASSSGQGVYNEQFF
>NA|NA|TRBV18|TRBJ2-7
TGTGCCAGCTCACGATGGGACACCTCCTACGAGCAGTACTTC
CASSRWDTSYEQYF
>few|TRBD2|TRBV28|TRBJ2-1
TGTGCCAGTTTAGGACTAGCGGGAGGAACCTACAATGAGCAGTTCTTC
CASLGLAGGTYNEQFF
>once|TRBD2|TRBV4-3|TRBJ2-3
TGCGCCAGCGGGGGAAAAGCGGGAAGGGATACGCAGTATTTT
CASGGKAGRDTQYF
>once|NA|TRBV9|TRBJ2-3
TGTGCCAGCAGCGCTAGCGTTACCACAGATACGCAGTATTTT
CASSASVTTDTQYF
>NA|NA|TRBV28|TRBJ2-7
TGTGCCAGCACCCTGGCCTTAGCGGACACCTACGAGCAGTACTTC
CASTLALADTYEQYF
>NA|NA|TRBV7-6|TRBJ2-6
TGTGCCAGCAGCTCAGGCCCAGGCTCTGGGGCCAACGTCCTGACTTTC
CASSSGPGSGANVLTF
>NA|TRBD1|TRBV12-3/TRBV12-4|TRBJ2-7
TGTGCCAGCACCCGGGACAGCTACTACGAGCAGTACTTC
CASTRDSYYEQYF
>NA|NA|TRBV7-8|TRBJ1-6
TGTGCCAGCAGCTTAGGGACAGCTAATAATTCACCCCTCCACTTT
CASSLGTANNSPLHF
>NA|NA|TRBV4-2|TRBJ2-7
TGTGCCAGCAGCCAAGGCGGCGGGGAGGCCGAGCAGTACTTC
CASSQGGGEAEQYF
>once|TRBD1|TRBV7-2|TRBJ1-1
TGTGCCAGCAGCGTACGCCGGGGACAGGGGGCGACGGCCTCCTTT
CASSVRRGQGATASF
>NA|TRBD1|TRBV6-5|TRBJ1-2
TGTGCCAGCAGTTTGACAGGGACCTCGGGCTACACCTTC
CASSLTGTSGYTF
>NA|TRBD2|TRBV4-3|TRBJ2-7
TGCGCCAGCAGCCTCTTGACTAGCAGTAAAGAGCAGTACTTC
CASSLLTSSKEQYF
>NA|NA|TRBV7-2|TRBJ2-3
TGTGCCAGCCTGCGGGGACCTAGCACAGATACGCAGTATTTT
CASLRGPSTDTQYF
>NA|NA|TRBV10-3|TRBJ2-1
TGTGCCATCAGTGAGTCCTTTTTCGGCCTTGGGGCCAATGAGCAGTTCTTC
CAISESFFGLGANEQFF
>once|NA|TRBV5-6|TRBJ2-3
TGTGCCAGCAGCTCCCCGGGACTCACAGATACGCAGTATTTT
CASSSPGLTDTQYF
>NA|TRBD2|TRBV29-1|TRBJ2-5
TGCAGCGTTGAACGCCCAGCGGGGAGTGAGACCCAGTACTTC
CSVERPAGSETQYF
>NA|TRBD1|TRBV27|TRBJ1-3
TGTGCCAGCAGTCCCCGGGACAGGCTTCTATCTGGAAACACCATATATTTT
CASSPRDRLLSGNTIYF
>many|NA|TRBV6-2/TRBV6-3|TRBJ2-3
TGTGCCAGCAGTTACTTTCGAGATACGCAGTATTTT
CASSYFRDTQYF
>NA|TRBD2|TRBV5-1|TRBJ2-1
TGCGCCAGCAGCTTGGTAGCGGGAGTAGGGAATGAGCAGTTCTTC
CASSLVAGVGNEQFF
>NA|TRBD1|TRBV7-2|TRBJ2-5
TGTGCCAGCAGCCCCGGCGCAGGGGGCTTTGAGGAGACCCAGTACTTC
CASSPGAGGFEETQYF
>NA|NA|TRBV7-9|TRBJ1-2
TGTGCCAGCAGCTTAGGCGTCGGTGGCTACACCTTC
CASSLGVGGYTF
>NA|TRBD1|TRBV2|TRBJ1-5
TGTGCCAGCCGGGACAGGAGAGATCAGCCCCAGCATTTT
CASRDRRDQPQHF
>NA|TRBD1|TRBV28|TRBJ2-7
TGTGCCAGCAGTCAGGGGGACAGCTACGAGCAGTACTTC
CASSQGDSYEQYF
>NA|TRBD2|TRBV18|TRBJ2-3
TGTGCCAGCTCACCATCCGGCGGGAGGCAGACAGATACGCAGTATTTT
CASSPSGGRQTDTQYF